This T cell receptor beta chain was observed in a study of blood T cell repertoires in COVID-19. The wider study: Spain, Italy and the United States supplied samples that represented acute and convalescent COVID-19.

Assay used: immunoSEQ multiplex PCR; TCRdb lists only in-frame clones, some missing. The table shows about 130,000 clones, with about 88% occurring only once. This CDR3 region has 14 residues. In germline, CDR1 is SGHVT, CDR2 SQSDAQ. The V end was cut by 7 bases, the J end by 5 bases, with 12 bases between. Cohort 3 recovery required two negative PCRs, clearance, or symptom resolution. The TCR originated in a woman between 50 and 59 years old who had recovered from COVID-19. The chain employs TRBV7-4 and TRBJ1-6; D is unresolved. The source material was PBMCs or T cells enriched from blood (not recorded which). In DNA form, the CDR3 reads TGTGCCAGCAACCAGGACGGGGATAATTCACCCCTCCACTTT. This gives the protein CASNQDGDNSPLHF.